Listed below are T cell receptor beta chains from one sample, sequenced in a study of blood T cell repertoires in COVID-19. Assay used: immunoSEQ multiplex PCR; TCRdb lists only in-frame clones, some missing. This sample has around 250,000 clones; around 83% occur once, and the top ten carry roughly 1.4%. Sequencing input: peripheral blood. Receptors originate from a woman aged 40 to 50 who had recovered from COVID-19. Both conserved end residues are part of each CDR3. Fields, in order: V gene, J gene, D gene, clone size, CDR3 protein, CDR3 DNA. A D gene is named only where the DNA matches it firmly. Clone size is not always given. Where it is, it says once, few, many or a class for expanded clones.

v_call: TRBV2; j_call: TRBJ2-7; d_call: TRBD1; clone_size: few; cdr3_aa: CASRHRDRNYEQYF; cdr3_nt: TGTGCCAGCAGGCACCGGGACAGAAACTACGAGCAGTACTTC
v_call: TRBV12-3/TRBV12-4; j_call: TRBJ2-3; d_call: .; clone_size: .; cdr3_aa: CASSSTGLDTQYF; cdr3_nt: TGTGCCAGCAGCTCCACAGGGTTGGATACGCAGTATTTT
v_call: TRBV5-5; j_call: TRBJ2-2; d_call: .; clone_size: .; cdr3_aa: CASCLSPARVLTGELFF; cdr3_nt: TGTGCCAGCTGTTTGTCACCCGCCAGGGTCCTCACCGGGGAGCTGTTTTTT
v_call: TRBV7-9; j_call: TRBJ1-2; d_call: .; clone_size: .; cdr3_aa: CASTQVEAHGYTF; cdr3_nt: TGTGCCAGCACCCAGGTGGAGGCCCATGGCTACACCTTC
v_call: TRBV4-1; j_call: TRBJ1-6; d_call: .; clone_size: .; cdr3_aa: CASSQEVELPLHF; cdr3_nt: TGCGCCAGCAGCCAAGAGGTAGAACTACCCCTCCACTTT
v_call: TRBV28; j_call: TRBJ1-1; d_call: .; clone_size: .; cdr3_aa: CASLKGWQAQPGDTEAFF; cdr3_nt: TGTGCCAGCCTAAAGGGTTGGCAGGCCCAACCCGGGGACACTGAAGCTTTCTTT
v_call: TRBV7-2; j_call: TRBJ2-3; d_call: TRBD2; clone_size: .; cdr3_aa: CASSLMGSGVGDTQYF; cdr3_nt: TGTGCCAGCAGCTTAATGGGTAGCGGGGTTGGAGATACGCAGTATTTT
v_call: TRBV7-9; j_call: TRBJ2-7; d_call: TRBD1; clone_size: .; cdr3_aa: CASSLTGNPYEQYF; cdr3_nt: TGTGCCAGCAGCTTGACAGGGAACCCCTACGAGCAGTACTTC
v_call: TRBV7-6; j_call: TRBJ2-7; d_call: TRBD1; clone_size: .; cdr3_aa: CASSGYRDRTYEQYF; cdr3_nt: TGTGCCAGCAGCGGCTACCGGGACAGGACCTACGAGCAGTACTTC
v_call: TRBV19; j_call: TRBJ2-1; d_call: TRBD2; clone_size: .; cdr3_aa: CASSIRGGNDNEQFF; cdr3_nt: TGTGCCAGTAGTATTCGCGGGGGGAATGACAATGAGCAGTTCTTC
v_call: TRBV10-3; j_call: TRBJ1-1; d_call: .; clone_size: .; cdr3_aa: CAISESDKGHAFF; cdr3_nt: TGTGCCATCAGTGAGTCAGACAAGGGGCACGCTTTCTTT
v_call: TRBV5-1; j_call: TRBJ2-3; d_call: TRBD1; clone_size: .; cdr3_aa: CASSSGQGTDTQYF; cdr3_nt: TGCGCCAGCAGCTCAGGACAGGGGACAGATACGCAGTATTTT
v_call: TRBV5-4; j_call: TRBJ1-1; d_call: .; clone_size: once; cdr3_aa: CASSSPRSDMNTEAFF; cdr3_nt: TGTGCCAGCAGCTCCCCACGTAGCGATATGAACACTGAAGCTTTCTTT
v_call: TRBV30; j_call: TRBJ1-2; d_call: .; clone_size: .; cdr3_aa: CAWSVDYPSFGYTF; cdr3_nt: TGTGCCTGGAGTGTAGACTACCCGTCCTTTGGCTACACCTTC
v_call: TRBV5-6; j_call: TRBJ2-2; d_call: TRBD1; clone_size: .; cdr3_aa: CASSLWDREAGELFF; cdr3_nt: TGTGCCAGCAGCTTGTGGGACAGGGAGGCCGGGGAGCTGTTTTTT
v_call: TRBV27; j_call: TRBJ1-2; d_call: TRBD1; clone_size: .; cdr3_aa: CASRPGGPYRAYGYTF; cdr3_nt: TGTGCCAGCCGGCCAGGGGGCCCCTACCGCGCTTATGGCTACACCTTC
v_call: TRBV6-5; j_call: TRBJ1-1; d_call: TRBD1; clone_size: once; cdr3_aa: CASSYRWTGRTEAFF; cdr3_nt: TGTGCCAGCAGTTACCGGTGGACAGGGCGGACTGAAGCTTTCTTT
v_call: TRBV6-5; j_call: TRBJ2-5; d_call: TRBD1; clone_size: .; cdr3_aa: CASSLDRTQETQYF; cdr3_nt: TGTGCCAGCAGCTTGGACAGGACCCAAGAGACCCAGTACTTC
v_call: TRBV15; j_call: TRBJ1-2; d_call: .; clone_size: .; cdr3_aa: CATSRAGVGGYTF; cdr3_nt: TGTGCCACCAGCAGAGCAGGGGTCGGTGGCTACACCTTC
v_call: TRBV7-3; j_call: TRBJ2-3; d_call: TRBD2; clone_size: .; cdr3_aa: CASSSTSGGRDTQYF; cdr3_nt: TGTGCCAGCAGCTCAACTAGCGGGGGCAGGGATACGCAGTATTTT